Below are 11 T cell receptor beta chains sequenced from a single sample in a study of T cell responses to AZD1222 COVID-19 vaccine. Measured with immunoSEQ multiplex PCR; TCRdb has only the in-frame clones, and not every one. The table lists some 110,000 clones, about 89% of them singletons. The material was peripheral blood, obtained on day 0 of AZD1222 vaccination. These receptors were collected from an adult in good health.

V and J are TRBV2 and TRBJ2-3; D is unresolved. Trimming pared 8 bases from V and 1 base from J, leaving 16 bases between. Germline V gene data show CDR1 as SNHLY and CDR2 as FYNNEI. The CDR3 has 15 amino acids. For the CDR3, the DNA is TGTGCCAGCTCTGGAAGGCAGTCTGGCACAGATACGCAGTATTTT. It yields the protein CASSGRQSGTDTQYF.

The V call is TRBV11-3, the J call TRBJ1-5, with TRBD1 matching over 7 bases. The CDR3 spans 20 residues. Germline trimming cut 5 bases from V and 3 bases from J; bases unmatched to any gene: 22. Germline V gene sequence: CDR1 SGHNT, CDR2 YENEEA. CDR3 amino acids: CASSAKQGPNLIKFNQPQHF. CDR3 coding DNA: TGTGCCAGCAGCGCGAAACAGGGGCCGAATCTTATTAAATTCAATCAGCCCCAGCATTTT.

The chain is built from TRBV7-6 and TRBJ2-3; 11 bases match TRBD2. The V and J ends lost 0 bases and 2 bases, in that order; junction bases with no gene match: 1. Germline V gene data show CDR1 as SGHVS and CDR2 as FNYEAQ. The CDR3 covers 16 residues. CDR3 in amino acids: CASSLALAGATDTQYF. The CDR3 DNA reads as TGTGCCAGCAGCTTAGCACTAGCGGGAGCCACAGATACGCAGTATTTT.

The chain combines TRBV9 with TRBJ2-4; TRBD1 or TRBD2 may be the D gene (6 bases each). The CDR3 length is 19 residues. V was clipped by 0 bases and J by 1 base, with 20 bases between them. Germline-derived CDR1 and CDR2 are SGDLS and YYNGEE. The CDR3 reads CASSVGIGGGDSAKNIQYF. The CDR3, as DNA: TGTGCCAGCAGCGTAGGGATAGGGGGAGGTGATTCGGCCAAAAACATTCAGTACTTC.

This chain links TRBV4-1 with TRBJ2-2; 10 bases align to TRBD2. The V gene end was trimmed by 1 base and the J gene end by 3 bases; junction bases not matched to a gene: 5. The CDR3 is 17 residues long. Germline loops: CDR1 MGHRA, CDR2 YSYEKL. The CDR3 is CASSQAAGGPDTGELFF. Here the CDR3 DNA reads TGCGCCAGCAGCCAAGCAGCGGGAGGGCCGGACACCGGGGAGCTGTTTTTT.

The CDR3 nucleotides are TGTGCCAGCGGTCGTACGGGATCCTTCGGGGAGCTGTTTTTT. Translating gives CASGRTGSFGELFF. This chain joins TRBV28 and TRBJ2-2; D possibly corresponds to TRBD2 (5 bases). The CDR3 consists of 14 residues. Trimming shortened V by 8 bases and J by 7 bases, and 17 bases separated the two germline ends. The germline gives CDR1 MDHEN, CDR2 SYDVKM.

The CDR3 spells CASGAGGRAVNEKLFF. CDR3 in DNA: TGTGCCAGCGGAGCAGGGGGCCGTGCCGTTAATGAAAAACTGTTTTTT. The chain has TRBV6-6 and TRBJ1-4; 8 nucleotides align to TRBD1. V lost 8 bases to trimming and J lost 4 bases; unmatched junction nucleotides: 12. Germline V gene sequence: CDR1 MNHNY, CDR2 SVGAGI (reference sequence). The CDR3 runs to 16 residues.

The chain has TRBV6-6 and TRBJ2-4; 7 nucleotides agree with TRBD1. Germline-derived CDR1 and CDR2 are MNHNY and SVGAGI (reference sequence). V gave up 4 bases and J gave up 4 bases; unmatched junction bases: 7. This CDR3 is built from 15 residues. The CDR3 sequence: CASSSGTVVKNIQYF. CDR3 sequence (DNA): TGTGCCAGCAGTTCCGGGACAGTAGTTAAAAACATTCAGTACTTC.

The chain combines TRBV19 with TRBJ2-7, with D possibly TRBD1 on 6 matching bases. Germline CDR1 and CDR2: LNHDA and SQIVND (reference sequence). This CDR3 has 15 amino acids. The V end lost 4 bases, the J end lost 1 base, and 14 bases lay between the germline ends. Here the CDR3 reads CASSKGDGGSYEQYF. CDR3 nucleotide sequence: TGTGCCAGTAGTAAGGGGGACGGTGGATCCTACGAGCAGTACTTC.

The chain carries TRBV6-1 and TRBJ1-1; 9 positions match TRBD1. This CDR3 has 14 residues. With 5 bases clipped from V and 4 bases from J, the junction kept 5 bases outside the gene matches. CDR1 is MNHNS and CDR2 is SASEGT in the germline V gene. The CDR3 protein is CASSPDRGVTEAFF. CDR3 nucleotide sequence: TGTGCCAGCAGTCCCGACAGGGGGGTCACTGAAGCTTTCTTT.

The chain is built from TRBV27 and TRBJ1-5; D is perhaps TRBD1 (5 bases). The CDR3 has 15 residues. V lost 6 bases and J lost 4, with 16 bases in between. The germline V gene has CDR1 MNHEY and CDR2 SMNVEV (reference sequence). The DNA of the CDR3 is TGTGCCAGCAGAATCTGGGGGGGGGAGAATCAGCCCCAGCATTTT. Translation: CASRIWGGENQPQHF.